Listed here is a single TCR beta chain. What it recognizes is unknown. The data originate from a study of Graves' ophthalmopathy and Graves' hyperthyroidism. As for the study in general: The stable label applied to hyperthyroidism with no ophthalmopathy within 18 months of follow-up. Overall study findings and caveats: Cross-validated, the 13-signature model showed 87.88%/81.08% sensitivity/specificity, and 80%/75% in the test set. Sensitivity reached nearly 71% and specificity around 76% when the model predicted ophthalmopathy progression.

V was trimmed by 1 base and J by 7 bases, leaving 17 bases between them. Germline values: CDR1 MGHDK, CDR2 SYGVNS. The CDR3 runs 16 residues. Diagnosis used clinical symptoms, serum thyroxine, TRAb, thyroid ultrasound and orbital computed tomography. The authors amplified TCR beta CDR3 regions, and they did so from RNA transcripts for repertoire sequencing. After a first-round RT-PCR with HTBI primers, a second-round multiplex PCR was run. Via MiXCR, TCRdb re-called the multiplex PCR reads, giving one row per CDR3 protein. The sample consists of about 600,000 distinct CDR3 sequences, about two fifths of them appearing once.

The sample comprised peripheral blood or thyroid tissue (not recorded which). This chain links TRBV25-1 with TRBJ1-5; D possibly corresponds to TRBD1 (5 bases). The TCR comes from an adult man with Graves' hyperthyroidism. CDR3 coding DNA: TGTGCCAGCAGTGAATTGGACACCTCAGTGAGGCAGCCCCAGCATTTT. Translation gives CASSELDTSVRQPQHF.